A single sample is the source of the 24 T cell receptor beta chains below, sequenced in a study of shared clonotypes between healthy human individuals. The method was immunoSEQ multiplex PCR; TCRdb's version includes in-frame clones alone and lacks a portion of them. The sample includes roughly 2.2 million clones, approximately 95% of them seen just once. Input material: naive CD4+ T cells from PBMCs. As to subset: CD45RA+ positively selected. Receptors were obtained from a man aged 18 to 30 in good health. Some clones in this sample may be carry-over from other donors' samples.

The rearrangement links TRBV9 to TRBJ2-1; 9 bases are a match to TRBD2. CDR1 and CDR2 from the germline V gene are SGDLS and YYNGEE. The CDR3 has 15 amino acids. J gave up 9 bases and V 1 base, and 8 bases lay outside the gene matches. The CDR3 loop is CASSVTLAGNGEQFF. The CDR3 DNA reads TGTGCCAGCAGCGTAACTCTAGCGGGAAATGGTGAGCAGTTCTTC.

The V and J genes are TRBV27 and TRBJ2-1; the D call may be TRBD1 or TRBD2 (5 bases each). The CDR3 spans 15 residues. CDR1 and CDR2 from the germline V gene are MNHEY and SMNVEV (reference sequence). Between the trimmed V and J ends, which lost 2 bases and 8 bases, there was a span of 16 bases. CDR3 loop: CASSLTGPTRHEQFF. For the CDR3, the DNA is TGTGCCAGCAGTTTAACGGGGCCCACGCGTCATGAGCAGTTCTTC.

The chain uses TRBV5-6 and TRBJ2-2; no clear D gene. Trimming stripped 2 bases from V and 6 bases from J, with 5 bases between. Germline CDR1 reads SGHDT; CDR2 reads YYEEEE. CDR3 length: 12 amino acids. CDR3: CASSLNSGELFF. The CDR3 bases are TGTGCCAGCAGCTTAAATTCCGGGGAGCTGTTTTTT.

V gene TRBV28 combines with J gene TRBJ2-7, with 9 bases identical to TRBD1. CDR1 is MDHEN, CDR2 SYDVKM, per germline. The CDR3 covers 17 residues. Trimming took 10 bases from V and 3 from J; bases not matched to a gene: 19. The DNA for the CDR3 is TGTGCCACCAATGCAGGGGACAGGGATTACCGTAGCTACGAGCAGTACTTC. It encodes CATNAGDRDYRSYEQYF.

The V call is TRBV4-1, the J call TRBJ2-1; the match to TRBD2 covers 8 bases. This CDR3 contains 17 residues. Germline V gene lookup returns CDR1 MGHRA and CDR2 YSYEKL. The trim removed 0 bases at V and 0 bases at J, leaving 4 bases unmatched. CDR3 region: CASSQEGLAGSYNEQFF. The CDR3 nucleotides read TGCGCCAGCAGCCAAGAGGGCCTAGCGGGCTCCTACAATGAGCAGTTCTTC.

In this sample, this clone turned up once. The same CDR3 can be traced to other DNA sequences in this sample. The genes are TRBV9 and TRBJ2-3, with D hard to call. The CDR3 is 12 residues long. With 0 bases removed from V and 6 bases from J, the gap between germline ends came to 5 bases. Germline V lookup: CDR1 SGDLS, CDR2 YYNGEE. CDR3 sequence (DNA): TGTGCCAGCAGCGTAGGGGCTGATACGCAGTATTTT. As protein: CASSVGADTQYF.

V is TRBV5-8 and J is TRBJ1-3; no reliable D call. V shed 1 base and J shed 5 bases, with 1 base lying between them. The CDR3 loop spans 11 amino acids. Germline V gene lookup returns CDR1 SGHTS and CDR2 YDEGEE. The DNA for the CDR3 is TGTGCCAGCAGCTTGAGAAACACCATATATTTT. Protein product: CASSLRNTIYF. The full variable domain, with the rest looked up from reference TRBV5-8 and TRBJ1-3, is EAGVTQSPTHLIKTRGQQATLRCSPISGHTSVYWYQQALGLGLQFLLWYDEGEERNRGNFPPRFSGRQFPNYSSELNVNALELEDSALYLCASSLRNTIYFGEGSWLTVV.

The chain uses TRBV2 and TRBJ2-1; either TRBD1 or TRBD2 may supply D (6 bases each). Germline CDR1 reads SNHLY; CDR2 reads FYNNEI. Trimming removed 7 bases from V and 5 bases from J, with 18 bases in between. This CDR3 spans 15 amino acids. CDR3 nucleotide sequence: TGTGCCAGCACTACTGCGGGACATAACCACAATGAGCAGTTCTTC. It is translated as CASTTAGHNHNEQFF.

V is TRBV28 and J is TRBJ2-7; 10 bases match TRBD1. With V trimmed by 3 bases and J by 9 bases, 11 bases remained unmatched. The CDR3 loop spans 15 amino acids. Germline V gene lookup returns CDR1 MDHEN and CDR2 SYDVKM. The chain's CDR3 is CASSLTGGYQMRQYF. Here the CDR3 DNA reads TGTGCCAGCAGTTTGACAGGGGGCTACCAAATGAGGCAGTACTTC.

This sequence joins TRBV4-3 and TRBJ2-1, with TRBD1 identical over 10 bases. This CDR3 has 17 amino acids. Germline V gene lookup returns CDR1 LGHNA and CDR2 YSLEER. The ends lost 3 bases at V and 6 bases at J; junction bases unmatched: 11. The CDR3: CASSHVGGTGETNEQFF. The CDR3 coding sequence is TGCGCCAGCAGCCACGTGGGGGGGACAGGGGAAACCAATGAGCAGTTCTTC.

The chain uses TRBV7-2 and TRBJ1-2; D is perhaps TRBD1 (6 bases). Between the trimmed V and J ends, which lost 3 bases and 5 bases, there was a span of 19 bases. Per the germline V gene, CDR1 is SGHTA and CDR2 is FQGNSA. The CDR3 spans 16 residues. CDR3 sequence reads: CASSFSGARGGYGYTF. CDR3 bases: TGTGCCAGCAGCTTTAGCGGGGCCAGGGGTGGATATGGCTACACCTTC.

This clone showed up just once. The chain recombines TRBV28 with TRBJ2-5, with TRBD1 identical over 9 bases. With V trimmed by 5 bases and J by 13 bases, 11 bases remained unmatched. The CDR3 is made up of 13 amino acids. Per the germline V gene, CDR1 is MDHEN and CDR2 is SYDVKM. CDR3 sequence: CASSATDRGYTYF. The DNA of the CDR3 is TGTGCCAGCAGTGCTACGGACAGGGGCTACACGTACTTC. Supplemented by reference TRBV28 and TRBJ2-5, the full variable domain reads DVKVTQSSRYLVKRTGEKVFLECVQDMDHENMFWYRQDPGLGLRLIYFSYDVKMKEKGDIPEGYSVSREKKERFSLILESASTNQTSMYLCASSATDRGYTYFGPGTRLLVL.

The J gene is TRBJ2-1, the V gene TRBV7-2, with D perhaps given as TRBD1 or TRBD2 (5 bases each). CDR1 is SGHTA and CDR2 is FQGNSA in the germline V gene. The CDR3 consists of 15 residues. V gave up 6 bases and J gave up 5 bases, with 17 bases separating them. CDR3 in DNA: TGTGCCAGCAGTCGAGAGGGGCTACGTAACAATGAGCAGTTCTTC. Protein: CASSREGLRNNEQFF.

The CDR3 here is CASSQVGVVTYNEQFF. CDR3 nucleotides: TGTGCCAGCAGCCAAGTCGGGGTAGTAACCTACAATGAGCAGTTCTTC. The chain employs TRBV4-2 and TRBJ2-1; D is perhaps TRBD2 (5 bases). V was clipped by 1 base and J by 2 bases, with 12 bases between them. This CDR3 contains 16 residues. Germline values: CDR1 LGHNA, CDR2 YNFKEQ.

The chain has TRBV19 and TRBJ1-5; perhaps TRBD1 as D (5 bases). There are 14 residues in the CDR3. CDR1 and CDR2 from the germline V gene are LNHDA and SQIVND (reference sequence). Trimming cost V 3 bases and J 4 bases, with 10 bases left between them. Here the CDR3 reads CASSILAGNQPQHF. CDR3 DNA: TGTGCCAGTAGTATTTTAGCAGGGAATCAGCCCCAGCATTTT. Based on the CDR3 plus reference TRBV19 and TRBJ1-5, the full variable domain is DGGITQSPKYLFRKEGQNVTLSCEQNLNHDAMYWYRQDPGQGLRLIYYSQIVNDFQKGDIAEGYSVSREKKESFPLTVTSAQKNPTAFYLCASSILAGNQPQHFGDGTRLSIL.

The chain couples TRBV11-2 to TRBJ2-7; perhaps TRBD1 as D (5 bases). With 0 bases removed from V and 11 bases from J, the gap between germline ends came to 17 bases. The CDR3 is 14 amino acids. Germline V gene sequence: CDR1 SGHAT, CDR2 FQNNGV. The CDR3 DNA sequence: TGTGCCAGCAGCTTAGATTCCTGGACACAAACAGAGTACTTC. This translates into CASSLDSWTQTEYF.

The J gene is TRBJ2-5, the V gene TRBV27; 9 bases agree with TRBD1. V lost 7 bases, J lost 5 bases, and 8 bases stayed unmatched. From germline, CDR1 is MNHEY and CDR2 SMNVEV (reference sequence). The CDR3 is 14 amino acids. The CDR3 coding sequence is TGTGCCAGCACCCAACAGGGGGCGGGGGAGACCCAGTACTTC. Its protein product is CASTQQGAGETQYF.

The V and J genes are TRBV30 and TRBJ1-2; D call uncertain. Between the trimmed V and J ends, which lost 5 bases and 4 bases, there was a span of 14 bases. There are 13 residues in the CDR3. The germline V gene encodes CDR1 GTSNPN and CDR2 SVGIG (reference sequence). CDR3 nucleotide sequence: TGTGCCTGGGCCTTGGGATATGGCTATGGCTACACCTTC. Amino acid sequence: CAWALGYGYGYTF.

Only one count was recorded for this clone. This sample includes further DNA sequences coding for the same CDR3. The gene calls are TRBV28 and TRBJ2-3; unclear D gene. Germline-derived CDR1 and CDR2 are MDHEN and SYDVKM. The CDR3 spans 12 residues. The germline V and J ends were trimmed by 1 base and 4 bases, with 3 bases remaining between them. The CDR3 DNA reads TGTGCCAGCAGTTTATCATCAGATACGCAGTATTTT. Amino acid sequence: CASSLSSDTQYF.

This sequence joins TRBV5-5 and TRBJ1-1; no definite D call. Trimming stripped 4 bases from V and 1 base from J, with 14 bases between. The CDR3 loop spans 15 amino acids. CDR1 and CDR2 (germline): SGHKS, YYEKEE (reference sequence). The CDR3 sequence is CASSQRTDQNTEAFF. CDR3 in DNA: TGTGCCAGCAGCCAGCGGACGGATCAGAACACTGAAGCTTTCTTT.

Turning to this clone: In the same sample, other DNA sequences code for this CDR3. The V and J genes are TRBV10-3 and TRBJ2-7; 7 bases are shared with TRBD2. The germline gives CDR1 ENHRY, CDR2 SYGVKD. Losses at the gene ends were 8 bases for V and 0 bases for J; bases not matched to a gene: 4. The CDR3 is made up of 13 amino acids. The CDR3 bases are TGTGCCATCTCGGCTAGCGGCTCCTACGAGCAGTACTTC. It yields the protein CAISASGSYEQYF.

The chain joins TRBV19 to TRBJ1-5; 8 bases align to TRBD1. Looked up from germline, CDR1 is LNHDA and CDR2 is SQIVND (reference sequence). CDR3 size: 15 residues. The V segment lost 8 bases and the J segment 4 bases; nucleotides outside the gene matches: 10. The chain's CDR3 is CASRSGQGRNQPQHF. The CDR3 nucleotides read TGTGCCAGTCGTTCCGGACAGGGAAGGAATCAGCCCCAGCATTTT. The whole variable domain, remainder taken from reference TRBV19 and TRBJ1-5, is DGGITQSPKYLFRKEGQNVTLSCEQNLNHDAMYWYRQDPGQGLRLIYYSQIVNDFQKGDIAEGYSVSREKKESFPLTVTSAQKNPTAFYLCASRSGQGRNQPQHFGDGTRLSIL.

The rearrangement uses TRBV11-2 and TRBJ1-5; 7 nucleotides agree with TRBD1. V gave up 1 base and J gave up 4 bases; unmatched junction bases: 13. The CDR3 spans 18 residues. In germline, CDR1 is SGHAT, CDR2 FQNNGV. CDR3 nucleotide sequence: TGTGCCAGCAGCTTAGGCGAAAGTCTCGGACAGGTAAATCAGCCCCAGCATTTT. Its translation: CASSLGESLGQVNQPQHF.

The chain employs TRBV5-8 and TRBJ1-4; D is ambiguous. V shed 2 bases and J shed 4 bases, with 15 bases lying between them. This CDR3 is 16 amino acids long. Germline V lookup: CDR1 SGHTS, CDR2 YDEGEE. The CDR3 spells CASSFTSGHRNEKLFF. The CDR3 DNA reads TGTGCCAGCAGCTTCACCTCTGGCCACCGTAATGAAAAACTGTTTTTT.